The clone carrying this TCR beta chain has just a few counts. Antigen: not known. This sample stems from a study of T cells in Graves' hyperthyroidism and ophthalmopathy. Regarding the study as a whole: Most thyroid clonotypes with frequency above 0.001 were detected in blood. Stable hyperthyroidism and ophthalmopathy were separated using 13 V-J signatures.

This CDR3 has 13 residues. Trimming cost V 4 bases and J 2 bases, with 8 bases left between them. Germline-derived CDR1 and CDR2 are WNHNN and SYGVQD (reference sequence). There were TCR beta CDR3 regions amplified from RNA transcripts. The HTBI primer set drove a first-round RT-PCR of the TCR CDR3. TCRdb re-called the multiplex PCR reads through MiXCR, storing one row per CDR3 protein. This sample yields a few hundred thousand distinct CDR3 sequences, of which 15% to 20% are seen a single time; roughly 49% belongs to the top ten. Sequencing was performed on blood. The source is a woman aged 50 to 60 with Graves' hyperthyroidism. This sequence joins TRBV10-1 and TRBJ1-1; D not resolved. The CDR3 region has the DNA TGCGCCAGCAGTGTAGGTTTAAACACTGAAGCTTTCTTT. It codes for CASSVGLNTEAFF.